This T cell receptor beta chain is drawn from a study of blood T cells in healthy people across ages. Findings and caveats of the study: Changes seen in expanded clonotypes were possibly confounded by donor CMV status left unknown.

Note on this clonotype: What it binds is unknown.

Those donating, healthy Caucasian individuals from Russia, were aged roughly 6 to 100. Each of the donors had ten milliliters of peripheral blood drawn into EDTA-treated Vacutainer tubes. Sample-barcoded 5' priming and a J-beta primer mix drove a second PCR of roughly 6 to 12 cycles. Template switching added a 12-random-nucleotide identifier to every cDNA molecule. TCRdb redid the calling of the 5' RACE reads with MiXCR, one entry per CDR3 protein. This sample has under 2,000,000 distinct CDR3 sequences, with around 48% found just once. Trimming took off 5 bases at V and 2 bases at J, with 13 bases between the two ends. This CDR3 has 14 residues. CDR1 SGHRS and CDR2 YFSETQ come from the germline V gene.

This TCR was recovered from a woman aged 35 to 49 in good health. Sequencing was performed on blood. The chain combines TRBV5-1 with TRBJ1-1; TRBD1 is a possible D gene (5 bases). The CDR3 spells CASRTGAANTEAFF. Written as DNA, the CDR3 is TGCGCCAGCAGGACCGGGGCGGCTAACACTGAAGCTTTCTTT.